These 28 T cell receptor beta chains were sequenced from one sample in a study of blood T cell repertoires in COVID-19. Method: immunoSEQ multiplex PCR; TCRdb's copy keeps in-frame clones and lacks some. The repertoire consists of 250,000 to 350,000 clones, with roughly nine tenths occurring once and the leading ten covering just under 0.95%. The sample comprised peripheral blood. The receptors come from a woman in her 40s who had recovered from COVID-19.

The V call is TRBV3-1 (or the pseudogene TRBV3-2), the J call TRBJ2-1, with 7 bases aligning to TRBD2. This CDR3 has 17 amino acids. V was clipped by 1 base and J by 2 bases; unmatched bases: 8. Germline V gives CDR1 LGHDT, CDR2 YNNKEL (reference sequence). The CDR3 DNA reads as TGTGCCAGCAGCCAAGGGGGAGGGCGGGCCCCCTACAATGAGCAGTTCTTC. It specifies CASSQGGGRAPYNEQFF.

The chain links TRBV10-1 to TRBJ1-4; D not resolved. The V end lost 2 bases, the J end lost 8 bases, and 9 bases lay between the germline ends. Per the germline V gene, CDR1 is WNHNN and CDR2 is SYGVQD (reference sequence). The CDR3 spans 13 residues. The CDR3, as DNA: TGCGCCAGCAGTGAGCTGGCTAGAGAAAAACTGTTTTTT. Amino acid sequence: CASSELAREKLFF.

The chain combines TRBV11-3 with TRBJ2-2, with D perhaps TRBD2 (5 bases). The germline gives CDR1 SGHNT, CDR2 YENEEA. Trimming removed 3 bases at V and 5 bases at J, with 19 bases between. The CDR3 has 17 amino acids. CDR3 protein: CASSFSSGEIETGELFF. The CDR3 DNA reads TGTGCCAGCAGCTTCTCCAGCGGAGAGATAGAAACCGGGGAGCTGTTTTTT.

Of note for this clone: At the DNA level, this CDR3 is encoded by other sequences in the same sample as well. V is TRBV7-3 and J is TRBJ2-5; TRBD2 might be the D (6 bases). CDR3 size: 14 residues. Trimming cost V 0 bases and J 4 bases, with 9 bases left between them. Germline values: CDR1 SGHTA, CDR2 FQGTGA. Here the CDR3 reads CASSLTGGPETQYF. The DNA of the CDR3 is TGTGCCAGCAGCTTAACGGGGGGACCAGAGACCCAGTACTTC.

This rearrangement joins TRBV7-3 to TRBJ2-1; 7 bases align to TRBD2. The trim removed 5 bases at V and 7 bases at J, leaving 17 bases unmatched. The CDR3 loop spans 17 amino acids. The germline CDR1 and CDR2 sequences are SGHTA and FQGTGA. The CDR3 spells CASSRAPLGAGANEQFF. CDR3 nucleotide sequence: TGTGCCAGCAGCCGCGCCCCGCTTGGTGCGGGAGCGAATGAGCAGTTCTTC.

V is TRBV19 and J is TRBJ2-2; TRBD1 matches 9 bases. The trim removed 4 bases at V and 6 bases at J, leaving 9 bases unmatched. From germline, CDR1 is LNHDA and CDR2 SQIVND (reference sequence). The length of the CDR3 is 16 residues. CDR3 sequence: CASSKIPGQGSGELFF. The DNA for the CDR3 is TGTGCCAGTAGTAAAATCCCGGGACAGGGTTCCGGGGAGCTGTTTTTT.

The sample holds one count of this clone. This chain joins TRBV18 and TRBJ2-5, with TRBD2 identical over 10 bases. The CDR3 consists of 14 residues. J gave up 3 bases and V 3 bases, and 1 base lay outside the gene matches. The V gene's germline CDR1 is KGHSH and CDR2 LQKENI. CDR3 DNA sequence: TGTGCCAGCTCACCTGGGACTAGCGAAGAGACCCAGTACTTC. Translated, it gives CASSPGTSEETQYF. The full variable domain, its missing parts supplied by reference TRBV18 and TRBJ2-5, is NAGVMQNPRHLVRRRGQEARLRCSPMKGHSHVYWYRQLPEEGLKFMVYLQKENIIDESGMPKERFSAEFPKEGPSILRIQQVVRGDSAAYFCASSPGTSEETQYFGPGTRLLVL.

This chain joins TRBV19 and TRBJ2-1; tentatively, D is TRBD2 (5 bases). The CDR3 spans 16 residues. CDR1 and CDR2 from the germline V gene are LNHDA and SQIVND (reference sequence). The V end was cut by 1 base, the J end by 4 bases, with 14 bases between. CDR3 coding DNA: TGTGCCAGTAGTATAGTTGCGGAGGACCTATACAATGAGCAGTTCTTC. It codes for CASSIVAEDLYNEQFF.

This chain uses TRBV4-1 with TRBJ2-2; 9 bases align to TRBD2. J was trimmed by 7 bases and V by 0 bases; bases with no gene match: 9. The CDR3 covers 17 residues. Germline V lookup: CDR1 MGHRA, CDR2 YSYEKL. The CDR3 reads CASSQDSGGRAGGELFF. CDR3 DNA sequence: TGCGCCAGCAGCCAAGATTCTGGCGGGAGGGCCGGCGGGGAGCTGTTTTTT.

This chain uses TRBV10-3 with TRBJ2-1; TRBD2 matches at 8 bases. V was pared by 0 bases and J by 2 bases, with 3 bases of the junction left unmatched. CDR1 ENHRY and CDR2 SYGVKD come from the germline V gene. The CDR3 is made up of 16 amino acids. The CDR3 is CAISESTSATYNEQFF. DNA of the CDR3: TGTGCCATCAGTGAGTCGACTAGCGCAACCTACAATGAGCAGTTCTTC.

The chain combines TRBV29-1 with TRBJ1-1, with 9 bases that match TRBD1. J was trimmed by 2 bases and V by 0 bases; bases with no gene match: 7. The CDR3 contains 16 residues. Germline V gene lookup returns CDR1 SQVTM and CDR2 ANQGSEA. CDR3 sequence: CSVEDPMTGGNTEAFF. CDR3 sequence (DNA): TGCAGCGTTGAAGACCCTATGACAGGGGGAAACACTGAAGCTTTCTTT.

J is TRBJ2-5 and V is TRBV5-1; D might be TRBD1 (5 bases). The CDR3 is 14 amino acids. V lost 0 bases, J lost 3 bases, and 9 bases lay in between. Per germline, CDR1 SGHRS and CDR2 YFSETQ. The CDR3 coding sequence is TGCGCCAGCAGCTTGGGACAGCCAGAAGAGACCCAGTACTTC. Translation: CASSLGQPEETQYF.

The chain couples TRBV7-2 to TRBJ2-3; 7 positions agree with TRBD1. CDR3 length: 16 residues. CDR1 is SGHTA and CDR2 is FQGNSA in the germline V gene. V was pared by 0 bases and J by 2 bases, with 5 bases of the junction left unmatched. The CDR3 nucleotides read TGTGCCAGCAGCTTAGCGTGGGGACAGTTCACAGATACGCAGTATTTT. This sequence encodes CASSLAWGQFTDTQYF.

In this sample, this clone turned up once. The chain carries TRBV5-6 and TRBJ1-3; 7 bases agree with TRBD1. Germline V gives CDR1 SGHDT, CDR2 YYEEEE. The CDR3 is 13 residues long. The V segment lost 4 bases and the J segment 14 bases; nucleotides outside the gene matches: 12. CDR3 sequence: CASSAGQDRPVYF. The CDR3 DNA reads as TGTGCCAGCAGCGCTGGACAGGACCGCCCTGTATATTTT.

The rearrangement links TRBV7-6 to TRBJ1-1; D ambiguous. The CDR3 totals 15 residues. V gave up 0 bases and J gave up 1 base, with 9 bases separating them. Germline V gene data show CDR1 as SGHVS and CDR2 as FNYEAQ. The CDR3 protein is CASSLAVTPNTEAFF. CDR3 DNA sequence: TGTGCCAGCAGCTTAGCCGTGACACCGAACACTGAAGCTTTCTTT.

The chain is built from TRBV4-1 and TRBJ1-4, with D uncertain. V lost 1 base and J lost 8, with 8 bases in between. The CDR3 contains 13 residues. In germline, CDR1 is MGHRA, CDR2 YSYEKL. The DNA of the CDR3 is TGCGCCAGCAGCCAAGTCGGTTGGGAAAAACTGTTTTTT. This gives the protein CASSQVGWEKLFF.

The V call is TRBV6-1, the J call TRBJ2-1; the D gene is possibly TRBD2 (6 bases). Per germline, CDR1 MNHNS and CDR2 SASEGT. V was cut by 2 bases and J by 15 bases, with 17 bases left in between. The CDR3 spans 13 residues. CDR3 region: CASSESANSGPFF. The CDR3 DNA reads TGTGCCAGCAGTGAATCGGCCAATAGCGGCCCGTTCTTC.

The chain uses TRBV10-1 and TRBJ1-1; 10 bases are a match to TRBD1. V gave up 6 bases and J gave up 3 bases; unmatched junction bases: 7. This CDR3 has 15 amino acids. The germline gives CDR1 WNHNN, CDR2 SYGVQD (reference sequence). DNA for the CDR3: TGCGCCAGCAGGGGAGGACAGGGGGAGGACACTGAAGCTTTCTTT. This encodes CASRGGQGEDTEAFF.

The CDR3 sequence: CASSLIASVSNEQFF. The CDR3 nucleotides read TGTGCCAGCAGCTTGATCGCTAGCGTTTCCAATGAGCAGTTCTTC. The chain carries TRBV7-9 and TRBJ2-1; D is perhaps TRBD2 (6 bases). Trimming stripped 3 bases from V and 6 bases from J, with 15 bases between. CDR3 length equals 15 residues. Germline CDR1 is SEHNR and CDR2 is FQNEAQ (reference sequence).

This clone was seen only once. The V gene is TRBV10-3, the J gene TRBJ1-3; D may be TRBD1 (6 bases). Germline V lookup: CDR1 ENHRY, CDR2 SYGVKD. V was clipped by 5 bases and J by 0 bases, with 14 bases between them. CDR3 length: 16 amino acids. This chain's CDR3 is CAISRDIGSSGNTIYF. For the CDR3, the DNA is TGTGCCATCAGTCGGGACATAGGAAGCTCTGGAAACACCATATATTTT.

CDR3 region: CASSLEAGVGNNEQFF. The DNA for the CDR3 is TGTGCCAGCAGCTTAGAGGCGGGAGTGGGTAACAATGAGCAGTTCTTC. The chain is built from TRBV11-3 and TRBJ2-1; 7 nucleotides agree with TRBD2. Germline-derived CDR1 and CDR2 are SGHNT and YENEEA. V was clipped by 0 bases and J by 5 bases; unmatched bases: 7. CDR3 length: 16 residues.

This rearrangement joins TRBV5-1 to TRBJ1-3; D remains ambiguous. CDR1 and CDR2 from the germline V gene are SGHRS and YFSETQ. The V end lost 0 bases, the J end lost 3 bases, and 10 bases lay between the germline ends. The CDR3 contains 15 residues. This CDR3 is CASSLDQAFGNTIYF. Written as DNA, the CDR3 is TGCGCCAGCAGCTTGGATCAAGCCTTTGGAAACACCATATATTTT.

This chain connects TRBV19 to TRBJ1-2, with TRBD1 matching 9 bases. The germline V gene encodes CDR1 LNHDA and CDR2 SQIVND (reference sequence). The CDR3 length is 13 residues. Trimming took 5 bases from V and 11 from J; bases not matched to a gene: 9. Here the CDR3 reads CASSVGQGIRYTF. CDR3 DNA: TGTGCCAGTAGTGTGGGACAGGGAATTCGGTACACCTTC.

The V call is TRBV9, the J call TRBJ2-5; 7 bases map to TRBD2. Germline CDR1 is SGDLS and CDR2 is YYNGEE. After removal of 4 bases from V and 1 base from J, the junction contained 4 bases not matched to a gene. The CDR3 has 14 residues. The CDR3 DNA sequence: TGTGCCAGCAGCCATAGCGGGCCCCAAGAGACCCAGTACTTC. Protein sequence: CASSHSGPQETQYF.

The rearrangement joins TRBV12-3 or TRBV12-4 to TRBJ1-1; D uncertain. This CDR3 comprises 13 residues. The V end lost 5 bases, the J end lost 5 bases, and 12 bases lay between the germline ends. As DNA, the CDR3 is TGTGCCAGCAGTACGAACAGTCTTACTGAAGCTTTCTTT. Protein sequence: CASSTNSLTEAFF.

The J gene is TRBJ1-2, the V gene TRBV11-3; 9 bases are shared with TRBD1. The CDR3 length is 15 residues. After removal of 5 bases from V and 8 bases from J, the junction contained 12 bases not matched to a gene. Per germline, CDR1 SGHNT and CDR2 YENEEA. The CDR3 spells CASSPGQGSFHGYTF. CDR3 nucleotides: TGTGCCAGCAGCCCCGGACAGGGGTCTTTTCACGGCTACACCTTC.

This chain connects TRBV6-2 or TRBV6-3 to TRBJ2-2, with 10 bases that match TRBD2. V shed 5 bases and J 0 bases; nucleotides not matched to a gene: 9. CDR3 length equals 18 residues. CDR1 is MNHEY, CDR2 SVGEGT, per germline. CDR3 nucleotide sequence: TGTGCCAGCAGTGACCCTGGTAGCGGGAGGTCGAACACCGGGGAGCTGTTTTTT. Its protein product is CASSDPGSGRSNTGELFF.

The chain combines TRBV6-5 with TRBJ2-7, with D perhaps TRBD2 (5 bases). This CDR3 has 15 amino acids. Germline V gene sequence: CDR1 MNHEY, CDR2 SVGAGI. Trimming left V 2 bases short and J 2 bases short, with 13 bases between. This chain's CDR3 is CASSYSWTRPYEQYF. CDR3 in DNA: TGTGCCAGCAGTTACAGTTGGACTCGCCCCTACGAGCAGTACTTC.